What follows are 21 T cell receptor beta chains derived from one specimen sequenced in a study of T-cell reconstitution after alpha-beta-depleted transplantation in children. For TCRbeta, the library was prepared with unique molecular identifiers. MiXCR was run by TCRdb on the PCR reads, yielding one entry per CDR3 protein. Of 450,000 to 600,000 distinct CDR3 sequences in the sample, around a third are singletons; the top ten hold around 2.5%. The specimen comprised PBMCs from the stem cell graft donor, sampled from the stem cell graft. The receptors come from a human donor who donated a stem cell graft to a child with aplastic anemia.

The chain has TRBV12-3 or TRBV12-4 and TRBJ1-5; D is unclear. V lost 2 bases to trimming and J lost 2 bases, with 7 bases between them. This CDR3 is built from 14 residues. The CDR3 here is CASSLSRGNQPQHF. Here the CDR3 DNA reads TGTGCCAGCAGTTTAAGCCGGGGCAATCAGCCCCAGCATTTT.

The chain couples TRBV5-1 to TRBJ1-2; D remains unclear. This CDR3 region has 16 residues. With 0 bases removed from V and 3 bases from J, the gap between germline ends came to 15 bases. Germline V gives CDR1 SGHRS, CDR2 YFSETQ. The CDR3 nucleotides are TGCGCCAGCAGCTTGGGGCTCTCCGCCAGAGACTATGGCTACACCTTC. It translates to CASSLGLSARDYGYTF.

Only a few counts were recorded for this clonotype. The CDR3 DNA sequence: TGCGCCAGCAGCCAAGGTTTCGCTGACGGCGCTAACTATGGCTACACCTTC. Amino acid sequence: CASSQGFADGANYGYTF. The gene calls are TRBV4-1 and TRBJ1-2, with D uncertain. The CDR3 loop spans 17 amino acids. The V gene lost 1 base and the J gene lost 0 bases, with 15 bases spanning the gap. The germline V gene encodes CDR1 MGHRA and CDR2 YSYEKL.

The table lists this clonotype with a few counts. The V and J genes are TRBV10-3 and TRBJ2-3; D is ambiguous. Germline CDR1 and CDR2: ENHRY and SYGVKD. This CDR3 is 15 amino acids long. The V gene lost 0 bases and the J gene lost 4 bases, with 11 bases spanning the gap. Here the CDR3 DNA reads TGTGCCATCAGTGAGTCGGGTATGGGCGCAGATACGCAGTATTTT. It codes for CAISESGMGADTQYF.

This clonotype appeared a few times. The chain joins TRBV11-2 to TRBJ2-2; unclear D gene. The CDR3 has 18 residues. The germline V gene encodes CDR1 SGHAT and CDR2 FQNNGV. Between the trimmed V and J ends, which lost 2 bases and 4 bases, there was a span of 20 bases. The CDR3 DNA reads TGTGCCAGCAGCTTACGAGCTACGCAAATCTCATTCACCGGGGAGCTGTTTTTT. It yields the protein CASSLRATQISFTGELFF.

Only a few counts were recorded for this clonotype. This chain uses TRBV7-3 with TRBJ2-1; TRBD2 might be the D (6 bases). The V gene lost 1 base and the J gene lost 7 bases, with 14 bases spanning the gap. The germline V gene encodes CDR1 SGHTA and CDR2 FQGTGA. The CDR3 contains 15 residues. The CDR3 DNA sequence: TGTGCCAGCAGCTTAAGTGGGAGGTGGGAGAATGAGCAGTTCTTC. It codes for CASSLSGRWENEQFF.

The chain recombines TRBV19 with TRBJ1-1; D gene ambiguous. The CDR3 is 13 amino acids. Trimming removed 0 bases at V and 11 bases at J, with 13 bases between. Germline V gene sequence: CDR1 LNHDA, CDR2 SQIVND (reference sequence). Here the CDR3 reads CASSIDGRASAFF. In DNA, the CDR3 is TGTGCCAGTAGTATAGATGGCCGCGCCTCCGCTTTCTTT.

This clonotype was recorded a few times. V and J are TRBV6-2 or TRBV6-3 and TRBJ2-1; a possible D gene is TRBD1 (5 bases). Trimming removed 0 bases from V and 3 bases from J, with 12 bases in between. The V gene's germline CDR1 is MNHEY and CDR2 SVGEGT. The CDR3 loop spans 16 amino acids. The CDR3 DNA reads TGTGCCAGCAGTTACTCGACGTTCCAGGGCTACAATGAGCAGTTCTTC. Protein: CASSYSTFQGYNEQFF.

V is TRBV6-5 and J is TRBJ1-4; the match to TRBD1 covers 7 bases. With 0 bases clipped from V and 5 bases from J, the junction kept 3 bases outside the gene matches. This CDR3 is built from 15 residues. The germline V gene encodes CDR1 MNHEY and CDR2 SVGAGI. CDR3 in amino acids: CASSYSTGRNEKLFF. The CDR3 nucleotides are TGTGCCAGCAGTTACTCGACAGGGCGGAATGAAAAACTGTTTTTT.

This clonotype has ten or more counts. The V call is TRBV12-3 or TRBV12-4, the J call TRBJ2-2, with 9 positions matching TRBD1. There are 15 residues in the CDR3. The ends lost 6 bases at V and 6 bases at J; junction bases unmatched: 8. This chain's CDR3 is CASSTGQGWSGELFF. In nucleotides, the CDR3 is TGTGCCAGCAGCACGGGACAGGGTTGGTCCGGGGAGCTGTTTTTT.

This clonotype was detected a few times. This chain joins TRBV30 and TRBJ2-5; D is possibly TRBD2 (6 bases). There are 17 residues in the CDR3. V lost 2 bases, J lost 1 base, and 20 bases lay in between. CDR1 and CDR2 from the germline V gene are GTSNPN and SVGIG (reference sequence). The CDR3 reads CAWSLPGAQTGQETQYF. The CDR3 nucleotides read TGTGCCTGGAGTCTGCCGGGAGCACAAACAGGCCAAGAGACCCAGTACTTC.

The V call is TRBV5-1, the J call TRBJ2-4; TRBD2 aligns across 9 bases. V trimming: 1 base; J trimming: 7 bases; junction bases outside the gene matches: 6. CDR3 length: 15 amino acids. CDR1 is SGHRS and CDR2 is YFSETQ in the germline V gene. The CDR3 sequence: CASSLNLAGRNIQYF. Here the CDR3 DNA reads TGCGCCAGCAGCTTGAATCTAGCGGGGCGGAACATTCAGTACTTC.

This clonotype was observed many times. The CDR3 is CASSLEDTQYF. As DNA, the CDR3 is TGCGCCAGCAGCTTGGAAGATACGCAGTATTTT. This chain connects TRBV5-1 to TRBJ2-3; the D is unclear. The germline CDR1 and CDR2 sequences are SGHRS and YFSETQ. The CDR3 is made up of 11 amino acids. V was cut by 0 bases and J by 5 bases, with 1 base left in between.

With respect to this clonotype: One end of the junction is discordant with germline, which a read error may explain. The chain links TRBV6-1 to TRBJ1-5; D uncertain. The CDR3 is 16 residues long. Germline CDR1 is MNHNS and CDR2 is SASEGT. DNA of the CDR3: TGTGCCTCCGGAGGGCGGGCTTTCGGCCCAAATCAGCCCCAACATTTT. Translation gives CASGGRAFGPNQPQHF.

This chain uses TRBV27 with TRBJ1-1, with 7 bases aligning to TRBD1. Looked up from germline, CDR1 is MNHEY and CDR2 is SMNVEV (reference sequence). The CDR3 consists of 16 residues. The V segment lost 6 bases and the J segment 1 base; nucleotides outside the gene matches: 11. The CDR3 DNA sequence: TGTGCCAGCAGCACGGGCCCCGACAGGGCGAACACTGAAGCTTTCTTT. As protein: CASSTGPDRANTEAFF.

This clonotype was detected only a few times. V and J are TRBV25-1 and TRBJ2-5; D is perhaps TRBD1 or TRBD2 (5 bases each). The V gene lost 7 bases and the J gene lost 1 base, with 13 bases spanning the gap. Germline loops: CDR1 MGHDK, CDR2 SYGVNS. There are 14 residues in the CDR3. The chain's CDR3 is CASTSGRSQETQYF. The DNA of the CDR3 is TGTGCCAGCACTTCGGGGCGTAGCCAAGAGACCCAGTACTTC.

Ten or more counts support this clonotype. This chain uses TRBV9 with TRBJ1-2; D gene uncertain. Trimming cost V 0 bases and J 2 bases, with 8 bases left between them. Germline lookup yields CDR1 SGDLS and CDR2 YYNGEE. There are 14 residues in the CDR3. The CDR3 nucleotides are TGTGCCAGCAGCGTAGCTATAGGGAACTATGGCTACACCTTC. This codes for CASSVAIGNYGYTF.

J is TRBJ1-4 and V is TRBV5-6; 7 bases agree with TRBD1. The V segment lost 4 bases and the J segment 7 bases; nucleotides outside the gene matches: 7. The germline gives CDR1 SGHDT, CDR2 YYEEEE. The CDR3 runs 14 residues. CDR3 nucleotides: TGTGCCAGCAGCGGGGGACAGCGGGCTGAAAAACTGTTTTTT. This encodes CASSGGQRAEKLFF.

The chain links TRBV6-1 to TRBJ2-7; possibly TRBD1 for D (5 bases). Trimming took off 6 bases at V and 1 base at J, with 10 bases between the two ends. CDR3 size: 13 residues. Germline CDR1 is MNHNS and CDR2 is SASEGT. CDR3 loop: CASRKRGSYEQYV. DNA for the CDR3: TGTGCCAGCAGAAAAAGGGGTTCCTACGAGCAGTACGTC.

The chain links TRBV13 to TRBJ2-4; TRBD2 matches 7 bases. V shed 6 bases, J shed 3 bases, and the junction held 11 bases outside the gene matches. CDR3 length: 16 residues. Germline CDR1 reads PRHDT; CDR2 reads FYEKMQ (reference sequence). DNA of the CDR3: TGTGCCAGCAGTATAGCCCCGGGGGGAGGCAAAAACATTCAGTACTTC. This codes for CASSIAPGGGKNIQYF.

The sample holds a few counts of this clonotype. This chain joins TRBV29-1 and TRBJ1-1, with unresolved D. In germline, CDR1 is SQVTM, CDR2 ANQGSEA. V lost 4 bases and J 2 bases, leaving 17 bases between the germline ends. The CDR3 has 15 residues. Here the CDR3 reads CSVVLRARGNTEAFF. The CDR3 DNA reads TGCAGCGTTGTCCTTCGGGCAAGAGGTAACACTGAAGCTTTCTTT.